This TCR beta chain appears in the sequencing data of a study of response to subunit inactivated influenza vaccine. Study conclusions and caveats: The authors suggested that few new T cells are recruited per seasonal influenza vaccination.

The CDR3 length is 14 residues. V lost 3 bases and J 13 bases, leaving 21 bases between the germline ends. Note on this clonotype: Its cognate antigen is unknown.

TCRdb redid the calling of the RT-PCR reads with MiXCR, one entry per CDR3 protein. This table has 500,000 to 600,000 distinct CDR3 sequences, about 10% appearing once. This receptor was obtained from a man aged 50 to 60 who received an inactivated influenza vaccine. The sequences come from PBMCs from blood, collected on the day of vaccination. The V call is TRBV12-3 or TRBV12-4, the J call TRBJ1-2, with TRBD1 as a possible D gene (6 bases). The CDR3 protein is CASSFPEATGPITF. CDR3 sequence (DNA): TGTGCCAGCAGTTTTCCGGAAGCCACAGGGCCCATCACCTTC.